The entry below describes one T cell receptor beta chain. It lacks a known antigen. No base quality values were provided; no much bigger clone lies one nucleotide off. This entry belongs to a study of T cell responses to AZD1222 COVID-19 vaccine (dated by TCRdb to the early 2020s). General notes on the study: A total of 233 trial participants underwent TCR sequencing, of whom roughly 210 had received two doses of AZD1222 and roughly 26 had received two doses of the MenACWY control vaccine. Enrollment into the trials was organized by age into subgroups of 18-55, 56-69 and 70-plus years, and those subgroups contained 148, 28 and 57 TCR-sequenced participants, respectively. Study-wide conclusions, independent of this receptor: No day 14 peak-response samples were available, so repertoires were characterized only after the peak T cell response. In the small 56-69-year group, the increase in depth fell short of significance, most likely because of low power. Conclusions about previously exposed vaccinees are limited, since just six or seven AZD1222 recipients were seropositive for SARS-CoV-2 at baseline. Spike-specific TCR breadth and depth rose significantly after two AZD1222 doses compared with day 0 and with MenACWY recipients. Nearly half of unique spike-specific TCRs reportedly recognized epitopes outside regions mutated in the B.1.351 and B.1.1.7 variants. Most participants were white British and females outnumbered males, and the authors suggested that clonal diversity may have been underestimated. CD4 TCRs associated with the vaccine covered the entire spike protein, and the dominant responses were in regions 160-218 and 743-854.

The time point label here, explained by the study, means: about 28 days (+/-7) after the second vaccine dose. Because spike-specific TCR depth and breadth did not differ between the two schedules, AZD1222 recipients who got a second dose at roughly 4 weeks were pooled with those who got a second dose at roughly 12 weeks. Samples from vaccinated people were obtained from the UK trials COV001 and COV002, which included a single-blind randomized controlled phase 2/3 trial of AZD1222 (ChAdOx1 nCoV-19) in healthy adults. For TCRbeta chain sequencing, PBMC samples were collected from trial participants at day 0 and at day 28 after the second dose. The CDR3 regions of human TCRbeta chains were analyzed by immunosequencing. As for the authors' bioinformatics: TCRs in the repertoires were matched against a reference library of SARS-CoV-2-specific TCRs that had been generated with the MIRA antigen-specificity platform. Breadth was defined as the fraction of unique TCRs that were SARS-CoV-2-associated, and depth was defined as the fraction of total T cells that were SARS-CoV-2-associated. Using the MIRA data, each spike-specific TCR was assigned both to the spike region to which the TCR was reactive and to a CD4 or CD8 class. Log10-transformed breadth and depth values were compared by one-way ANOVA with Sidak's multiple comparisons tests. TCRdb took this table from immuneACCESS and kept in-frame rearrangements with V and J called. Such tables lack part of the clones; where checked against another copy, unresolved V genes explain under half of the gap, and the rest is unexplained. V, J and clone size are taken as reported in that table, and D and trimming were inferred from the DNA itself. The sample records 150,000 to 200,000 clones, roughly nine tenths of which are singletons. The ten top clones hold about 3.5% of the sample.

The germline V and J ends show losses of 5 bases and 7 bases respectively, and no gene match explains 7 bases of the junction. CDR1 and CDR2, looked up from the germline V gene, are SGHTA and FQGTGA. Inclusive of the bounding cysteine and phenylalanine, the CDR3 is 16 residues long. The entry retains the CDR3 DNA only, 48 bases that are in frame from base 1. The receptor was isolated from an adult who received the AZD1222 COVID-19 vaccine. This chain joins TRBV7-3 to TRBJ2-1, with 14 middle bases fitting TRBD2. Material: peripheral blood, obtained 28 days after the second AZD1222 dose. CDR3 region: CASSPRGLAGANEQFF. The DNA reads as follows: TGTGCCAGCAGCCCCCGGGGACTAGCGGGGGCGAATGAGCAGTTCTTC.